The 23 T cell receptor beta chains below were found in one sample sequenced in a study of blood T cell repertoires in COVID-19. The repertoire was sequenced with immunoSEQ multiplex PCR; TCRdb's copy has only in-frame clones and lacks some. This table has around 170,000 clones, roughly nine tenths appearing once. Material for sequencing was peripheral blood. The receptors stem from a woman aged 25-40 years with active or convalescent COVID-19.

The chain joins TRBV21-1 to TRBJ2-1; TRBD1, as called in the table, went unchecked against the DNA. TRBV21-1 is a recognized pseudogene. The CDR3 extends over 15 amino acids. The DNA for the CDR3 is TGTGCCAGCCCCCGGGGACAGGGGGCGCGAAATGAGCAGTTCTTC. It translates to CASPRGQGARNEQFF.

This sequence joins TRBV3-1 (or the pseudogene TRBV3-2) and TRBJ1-5; no clear D. Germline V lookup: CDR1 LGHDT, CDR2 YNNKEL (reference sequence). The CDR3 length is 16 residues. V shed 2 bases and J shed 6 bases, with 17 bases lying between them. CDR3 DNA: TGTGCCAGCAGCCAATCAAGGGTCGGGGAAACTCAGCCCCAGCATTTT. This gives the protein CASSQSRVGETQPQHF.

The chain uses TRBV19 and TRBJ1-1; 8 nucleotides agree with TRBD1. The germline gives CDR1 LNHDA, CDR2 SQIVND (reference sequence). Trimming cost V 7 bases and J 0 bases; bases outside gene matches: 7. CDR3 length: 15 amino acids. The CDR3 nucleotides read TGTGCCAGTAACCATGACAGGGGACTGAACACTGAAGCTTTCTTT. This sequence encodes CASNHDRGLNTEAFF.

This clone was detected only once. The V gene is TRBV7-2, the J gene TRBJ1-2; tentatively, D is TRBD1 (5 bases). Germline V gene data show CDR1 as SGHTA and CDR2 as FQGNSA. Between the trimmed V and J ends, which lost 2 bases and 2 bases, there was a span of 12 bases. CDR3 size: 15 residues. The CDR3 loop is CASSLLSQGNYGYTF. The CDR3 region has the DNA TGTGCCAGCAGCTTATTAAGCCAGGGAAACTATGGCTACACCTTC.

This CDR3 is CASSRGLAGANTGELFF. CDR3 nucleotides: TGCGCCAGCAGCCGCGGACTAGCGGGGGCCAACACCGGGGAGCTGTTTTTT. The V and J genes are TRBV5-1 and TRBJ2-2, with 13 bases matching TRBD2. V shed 4 bases, J shed 2 bases, and the junction held 5 bases outside the gene matches. The CDR3 is 17 amino acids. Germline V gene data show CDR1 as SGHRS and CDR2 as YFSETQ. Filled out from reference TRBV5-1 and TRBJ2-2, the complete variable domain reads KAGVTQTPRYLIKTRGQQVTLSCSPISGHRSVSWYQQTPGQGLQFLFEYFSETQRNKGNFPGRFSGRQFSNSRSEMNVSTLELGDSALYLCASSRGLAGANTGELFFGEGSRLTVL.

The chain is built from TRBV6-4 and TRBJ2-1; 9 bases map to TRBD1. The ends lost 6 bases at V and 5 bases at J; junction bases unmatched: 2. Germline CDR1 and CDR2: MRHNA and SNTAGT. The CDR3 runs to 13 residues. Here the CDR3 DNA reads TGTGCCAGCAGCAGACAGGGGGACAATGAGCAGTTCTTC. Its protein is CASSRQGDNEQFF.

The V and J genes are TRBV7-9 and TRBJ1-5; unclear D gene. CDR3 size: 13 residues. Germline-derived CDR1 and CDR2 are SEHNR and FQNEAQ (reference sequence). Between the trimmed V and J ends, which lost 4 bases and 5 bases, there was a span of 9 bases. The CDR3 nucleotides read TGTGCCAGCAGCTCTCAGATTTATCAGCCCCAGCATTTT. This gives the protein CASSSQIYQPQHF.

The V call is TRBV28, the J call TRBJ1-2, with a possible D match to TRBD1 (5 bases). The V end lost 4 bases, the J end lost 2 bases, and 14 bases lay between the germline ends. The CDR3 consists of 15 residues. CDR1 is MDHEN and CDR2 is SYDVKM in the germline V gene. CDR3 DNA sequence: TGTGCCAGCAGTTCGTTGTTGGGGGGAAACTATGGCTACACCTTC. Translation: CASSSLLGGNYGYTF.

The rearrangement uses TRBV3-1 (or the pseudogene TRBV3-2) and TRBJ1-2; D possibly corresponds to TRBD1 (6 bases). V lost 4 bases and J lost 4, with 16 bases in between. The CDR3 runs 15 residues. CDR1 and CDR2 from the germline V gene are LGHDT and YNNKEL (reference sequence). This CDR3 reads CASSPGWGLTYGYTF. The CDR3 DNA sequence: TGTGCCAGCAGCCCGGGGTGGGGGCTTACCTATGGCTACACCTTC.

The table lists this clone with many counts. This sequence joins TRBV3-1 (or the pseudogene TRBV3-2) and TRBJ1-2; TRBD1 aligns across 8 bases. This CDR3 region has 15 residues. CDR1 LGHDT and CDR2 YNNKEL come from the germline V gene (reference sequence). Trimming removed 4 bases from V and 3 bases from J; junction bases left unmatched: 7. CDR3 in amino acids: CASSPRQGSDYGYTF. The DNA for the CDR3 is TGTGCCAGCAGCCCTAGACAGGGGTCTGACTATGGCTACACCTTC.

The chain couples TRBV5-1 to TRBJ2-1; the D is unclear. Germline V lookup: CDR1 SGHRS, CDR2 YFSETQ. V lost 0 bases, J lost 2 bases, and 9 bases lay in between. This CDR3 contains 15 residues. The CDR3 loop reads CASSLVAEAYNEQFF. The DNA for the CDR3 is TGCGCCAGCAGCTTGGTCGCTGAGGCCTACAATGAGCAGTTCTTC.

This clone was found a few times. V is TRBV3-1 (or the pseudogene TRBV3-2) and J is TRBJ1-6, with unresolved D. The germline V gene encodes CDR1 LGHDT and CDR2 YNNKEL (reference sequence). The V gene lost 1 base and the J gene lost 7 bases, with 11 bases spanning the gap. This CDR3 region has 15 residues. CDR3 sequence (DNA): TGTGCCAGCAGCCAAGTCCTCGTGGGCAATTCACCCCTCCACTTT. Translating gives CASSQVLVGNSPLHF.

V and J are TRBV11-2 and TRBJ2-3; TRBD2 might be the D (5 bases). The CDR3 contains 19 residues. V was clipped by 4 bases and J by 3 bases, with 26 bases between them. The germline V gene encodes CDR1 SGHAT and CDR2 FQNNGV. CDR3 coding DNA: TGTGCCAGCAGCTCCCCCACGAAATCGGACGGAGGAGGTACAGATACGCAGTATTTT. Protein product: CASSSPTKSDGGGTDTQYF.

The chain employs TRBV21-1 and TRBJ2-1; the table gives TRBD2 as D, unverified against the DNA. TRBV21-1 is a pseudogene. CDR3 length equals 16 residues. CDR3 DNA: TGTGCCAGCAGGCTCCTGGTAGCCCATTCCGACAATGAGCAGTTCTTC. It is translated as CASRLLVAHSDNEQFF.

The rearrangement joins TRBV6-6 to TRBJ1-2; TRBD1 matches at 10 bases. The ends lost 6 bases at V and 6 bases at J; junction bases unmatched: 22. The CDR3 length is 19 residues. The germline gives CDR1 MNHNY, CDR2 SVGAGI (reference sequence). The CDR3 coding sequence is TGTGCCAGCAGCTTACAGGGTTGGACAGGGGGTACCCCCTTAGATGGCTACACCTTC. This codes for CASSLQGWTGGTPLDGYTF.

The sample holds one count of this clone. V is TRBV13 and J is TRBJ2-1; maybe TRBD1 (6 bases). CDR3 length: 13 amino acids. The germline V gene encodes CDR1 PRHDT and CDR2 FYEKMQ (reference sequence). Deletions cut 6 bases from V and 8 bases from J, with 14 bases between. The CDR3 reads CASRIGGLYEQFF. As DNA, the CDR3 is TGTGCCAGCAGAATAGGGGGTCTTTATGAGCAGTTCTTC.

J is TRBJ2-1 and V is TRBV4-1; 10 bases are shared with TRBD1. V trimming: 0 bases; J trimming: 6 bases; junction bases outside the gene matches: 8. Germline V gene lookup returns CDR1 MGHRA and CDR2 YSYEKL. The CDR3 has 17 residues. CDR3 DNA: TGCGCCAGCAGCCAAGACCCGGGACAGGGGATTTTCAATGAGCAGTTCTTC. Its translation: CASSQDPGQGIFNEQFF.

The rearrangement links TRBV19 to TRBJ1-1; D might be TRBD1 (5 bases). Germline-derived CDR1 and CDR2 are LNHDA and SQIVND (reference sequence). The CDR3 is 13 residues long. Trimming left V 5 bases short and J 5 bases short, with 12 bases between. The CDR3 coding sequence is TGTGCCAGTAGTTCCTGGGGGGTAACTGAAGCTTTCTTT. This translates into CASSSWGVTEAFF.

The CDR3 nucleotides are TGCGCCAGCAGTGAGACGGGACAGGGATATCAGCCCCAGCATTTT. Its translation: CASSETGQGYQPQHF. The chain joins TRBV10-2 to TRBJ1-5; 9 nucleotides match TRBD1. The length of the CDR3 is 15 residues. Germline V gene sequence: CDR1 WSHSY, CDR2 SAAADI. V trimming: 2 bases; J trimming: 5 bases; junction bases outside the gene matches: 4.

J is TRBJ2-6 and V is TRBV27; D ambiguous. V lost 4 bases to trimming and J lost 4 bases, with 5 bases between them. Germline lookup yields CDR1 MNHEY and CDR2 SMNVEV (reference sequence). The CDR3 is 13 residues long. The CDR3 region is CASSSQGANVLTF. The CDR3, as DNA: TGTGCCAGCAGTTCTCAGGGGGCCAACGTCCTGACTTTC.

V gene TRBV30 combines with J gene TRBJ2-4; 10 bases match TRBD1. This CDR3 is 14 amino acids long. Germline assignment: CDR1 GTSNPN and CDR2 SVGIG (reference sequence). The J segment lost 9 bases and the V segment lost 7 bases, leaving 12 bases of the junction unmatched. In DNA, the CDR3 is TGTGCCTCGCTCCCGGGACAGGGGTGGGGCATTCAGTACTTC. Its protein product is CASLPGQGWGIQYF.

The chain links TRBV27 to TRBJ1-6, with 10 nucleotides matching TRBD1. V lost 2 bases and J lost 10; bases outside the gene matches: 5. CDR1 MNHEY and CDR2 SMNVEV come from the germline V gene (reference sequence). The CDR3 runs to 15 residues. CDR3 in DNA: TGTGCCAGCAGTTTAGACAGGGGGCGTTCATCACCCCTCCACTTT. Translated: CASSLDRGRSSPLHF.

This clone was recorded only once. This chain uses TRBV5-5 with TRBJ1-2, with TRBD1 matching 8 bases. This CDR3 contains 14 residues. Germline V gene data show CDR1 as SGHKS and CDR2 as YYEKEE (reference sequence). The junction had 9 bases not matched to a gene; V was cut back by 6 bases and J by 5 bases. The CDR3 is CASTPTGENYGYTF. The CDR3 DNA sequence: TGTGCCAGCACCCCGACAGGGGAGAATTATGGCTACACCTTC.